These 7 T cell receptor beta chains share one sample of origin, sequenced in a study of response to subunit inactivated influenza vaccine. TCRdb independently ran MiXCR on the RT-PCR reads; one entry per CDR3 protein. The sample yields 400,000 to 650,000 distinct CDR3 sequences, approximately 7.8% seen once. The starting material was PBMCs from blood, obtained 23 to 25 months after vaccination. The source of these receptors is a man between 50 and 75 years old who received an inactivated influenza vaccine.

This clonotype showed up many times. The V call is TRBV7-9, the J call TRBJ2-7; maybe TRBD2 (6 bases). V lost 5 bases to trimming and J lost 0 bases, with 14 bases between them. Germline assignment: CDR1 SEHNR and CDR2 FQNEAQ (reference sequence). CDR3 length: 15 amino acids. The DNA for the CDR3 is TGTGCCAGCAGCCCCCGTCGGGGGAGCTCCTACGAGCAGTACTTC. Translated: CASSPRRGSSYEQYF.

This clonotype occurred many times. V gene TRBV20-1 combines with J gene TRBJ2-5, with 9 bases aligning to TRBD1. Germline V gene lookup returns CDR1 DFQATT and CDR2 SNEGSKA (reference sequence). The CDR3 sequence is 14 residues long. J gave up 4 bases and V 3 bases, and 6 bases lay outside the gene matches. The CDR3 DNA follows: TGCAGTGCTAGTCACAGGGGGCATCGAGAGACCCAGTACTTC. This translates into CSASHRGHRETQYF.

Ten or more counts support this clonotype. The chain employs TRBV12-3 or TRBV12-4 and TRBJ2-2; TRBD2 aligns across 11 bases. The CDR3 has 16 residues. V was clipped by 6 bases and J by 7 bases; unmatched bases: 10. This CDR3 is CASSPFSGGASGELFF. The CDR3 DNA follows: TGTGCCAGCAGCCCCTTTAGCGGGGGGGCTAGCGGGGAGCTGTTTTTT.

This clonotype has at least ten counts. The V gene is TRBV12-3 or TRBV12-4, the J gene TRBJ2-7; tentative D call: TRBD1 (6 bases). With 3 bases removed from V and 3 bases from J, the gap between germline ends came to 12 bases. The CDR3 runs 14 residues. The CDR3 spells CASSLGASLYEQYF. CDR3 nucleotides: TGTGCCAGCAGTTTGGGGGCCTCACTCTACGAGCAGTACTTC.

The rearrangement joins TRBV7-9 to TRBJ2-7; TRBD2 agrees at 7 bases. This CDR3 comprises 14 residues. Germline CDR1 is SEHNR and CDR2 is FQNEAQ (reference sequence). V lost 1 base to trimming and J lost 7 bases; unmatched junction nucleotides: 7. CDR3 amino acids: CASSLGLAEGEQYF. The CDR3 DNA sequence: TGTGCCAGCAGCTTAGGACTAGCCGAGGGTGAGCAGTACTTC.

The sample holds a few counts of this clonotype. The gene calls are TRBV29-1 and TRBJ2-3; 9 bases are a match to TRBD1. Germline V lookup: CDR1 SQVTM, CDR2 ANQGSEA. The CDR3 is 13 residues long. After removal of 4 bases from V and 3 bases from J, the junction contained 2 bases not matched to a gene. CDR3 in DNA: TGCAGCGTTGGGGACAGGGTTACAGATACGCAGTATTTT. It yields the protein CSVGDRVTDTQYF.

This clonotype was recorded a few times. The CDR3 reads CASSFNAGSGNTIYF. CDR3 in DNA: TGTGCCAGCAGCTTTAATGCAGGGAGTGGAAACACCATATATTTT. The chain uses TRBV7-2 and TRBJ1-3, with a tentative D call TRBD1 (5 bases). V lost 3 bases to trimming and J lost 3 bases, with 12 bases between them. There are 15 residues in the CDR3. The V gene's germline CDR1 is SGHTA and CDR2 FQGNSA.